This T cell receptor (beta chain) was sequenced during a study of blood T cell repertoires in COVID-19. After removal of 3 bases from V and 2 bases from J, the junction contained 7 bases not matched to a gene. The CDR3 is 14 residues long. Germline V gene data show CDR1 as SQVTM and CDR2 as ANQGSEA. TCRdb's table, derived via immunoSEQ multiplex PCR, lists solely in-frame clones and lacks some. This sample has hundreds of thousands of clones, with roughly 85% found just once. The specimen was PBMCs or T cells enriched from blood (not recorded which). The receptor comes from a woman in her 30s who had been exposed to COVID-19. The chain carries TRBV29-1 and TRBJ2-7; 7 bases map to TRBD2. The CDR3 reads CSVEGLAAPYEQYF. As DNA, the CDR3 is TGCAGCGTTGAGGGCCTAGCGGCCCCCTACGAGCAGTACTTC.